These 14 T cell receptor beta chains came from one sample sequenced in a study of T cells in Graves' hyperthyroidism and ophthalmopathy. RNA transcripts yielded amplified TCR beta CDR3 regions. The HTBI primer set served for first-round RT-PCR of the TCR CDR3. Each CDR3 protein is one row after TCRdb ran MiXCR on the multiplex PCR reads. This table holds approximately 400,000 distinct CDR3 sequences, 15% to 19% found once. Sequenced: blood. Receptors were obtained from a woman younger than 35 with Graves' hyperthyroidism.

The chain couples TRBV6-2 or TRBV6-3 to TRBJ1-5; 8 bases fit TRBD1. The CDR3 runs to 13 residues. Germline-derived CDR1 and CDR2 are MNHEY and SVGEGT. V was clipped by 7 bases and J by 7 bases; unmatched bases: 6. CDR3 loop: CASTRTGPQPQHF. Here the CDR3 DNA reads TGTGCCAGCACACGGACAGGGCCCCAGCCCCAGCATTTT.

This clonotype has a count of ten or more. DNA of the CDR3: TGTGCCAGCAGTTCTTTGGGTTCCTACGAGCAGTACTTC. Translated, it gives CASSSLGSYEQYF. The rearrangement uses TRBV6-1 and TRBJ2-7; D is ambiguous. CDR1 is MNHNS and CDR2 is SASEGT in the germline V gene. Trimming shortened V by 5 bases and J by 1 base, and 9 bases separated the two germline ends. The CDR3 extends over 13 amino acids.

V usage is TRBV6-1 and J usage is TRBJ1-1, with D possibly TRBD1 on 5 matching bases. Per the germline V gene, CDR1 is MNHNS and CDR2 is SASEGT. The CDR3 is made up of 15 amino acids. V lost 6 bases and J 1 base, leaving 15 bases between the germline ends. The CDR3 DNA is TGTGCCAGCAGAAGGAGGGAGACAGAGAACACTGAAGCTTTCTTT. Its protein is CASRRRETENTEAFF.

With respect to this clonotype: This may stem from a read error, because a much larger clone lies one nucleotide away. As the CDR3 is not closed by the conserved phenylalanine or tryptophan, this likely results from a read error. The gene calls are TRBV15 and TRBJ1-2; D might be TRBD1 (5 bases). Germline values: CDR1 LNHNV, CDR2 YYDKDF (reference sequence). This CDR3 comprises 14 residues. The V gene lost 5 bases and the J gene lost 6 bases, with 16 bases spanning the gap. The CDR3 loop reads CATSPRDPQDGYTL. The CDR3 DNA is TGTGCCACCAGCCCCCGGGACCCCCAAGATGGCTACACCCTC.

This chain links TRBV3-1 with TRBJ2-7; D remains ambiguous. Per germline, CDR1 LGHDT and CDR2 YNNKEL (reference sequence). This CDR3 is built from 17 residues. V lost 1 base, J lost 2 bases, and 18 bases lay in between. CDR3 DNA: TGTGCCAGCAGCCAAGGGGGTGCGGAGCCTCAGGCCTACGAGCAGTACTTC. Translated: CASSQGGAEPQAYEQYF.

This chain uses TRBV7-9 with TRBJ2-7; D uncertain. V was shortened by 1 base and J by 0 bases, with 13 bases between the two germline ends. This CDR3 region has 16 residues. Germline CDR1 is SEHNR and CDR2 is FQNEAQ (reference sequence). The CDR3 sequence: CASSLEVRASSYEQYF. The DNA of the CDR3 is TGTGCCAGCAGCTTAGAAGTTCGGGCGAGCTCCTACGAGCAGTACTTC.

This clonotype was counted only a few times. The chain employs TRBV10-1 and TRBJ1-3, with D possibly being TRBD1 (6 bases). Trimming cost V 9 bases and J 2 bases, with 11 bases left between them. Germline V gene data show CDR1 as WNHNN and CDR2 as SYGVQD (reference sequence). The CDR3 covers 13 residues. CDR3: CASSRGPGNTIYF. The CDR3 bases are TGCGCCAGTTCCCGGGGGCCTGGAAACACCATATATTTT.

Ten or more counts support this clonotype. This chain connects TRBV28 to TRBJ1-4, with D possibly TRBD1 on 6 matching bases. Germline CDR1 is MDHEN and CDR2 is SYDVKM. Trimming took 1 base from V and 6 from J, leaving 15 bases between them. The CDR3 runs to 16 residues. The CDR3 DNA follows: TGTGCCAGCAGTTTATTGGGGGCAGGAGGGGATGAAAAACTGTTTTTT. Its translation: CASSLLGAGGDEKLFF.

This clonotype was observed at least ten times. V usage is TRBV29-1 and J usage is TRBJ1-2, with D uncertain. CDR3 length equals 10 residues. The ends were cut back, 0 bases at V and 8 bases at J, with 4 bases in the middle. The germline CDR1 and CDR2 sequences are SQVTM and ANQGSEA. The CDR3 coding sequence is TGCAGCGTTGAAGATAGCGGCTACACCTTC. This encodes CSVEDSGYTF. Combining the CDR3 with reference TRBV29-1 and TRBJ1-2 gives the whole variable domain SAVISQKPSRDICQRGTSLTIQCQVDSQVTMMFWYRQQPGQSLTLIATANQGSEATYESGFVIDKFPISRPNLTFSTLTVSNMSPEDSSIYLCSVEDSGYTFGSGTRLTVV.

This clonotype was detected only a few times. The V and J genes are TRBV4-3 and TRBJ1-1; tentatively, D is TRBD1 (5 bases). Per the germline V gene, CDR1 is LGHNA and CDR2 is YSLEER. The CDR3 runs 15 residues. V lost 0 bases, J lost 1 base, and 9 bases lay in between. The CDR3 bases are TGCGCCAGCAGCCAAGATTGGAGGGGGAACACTGAAGCTTTCTTT. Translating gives CASSQDWRGNTEAFF.

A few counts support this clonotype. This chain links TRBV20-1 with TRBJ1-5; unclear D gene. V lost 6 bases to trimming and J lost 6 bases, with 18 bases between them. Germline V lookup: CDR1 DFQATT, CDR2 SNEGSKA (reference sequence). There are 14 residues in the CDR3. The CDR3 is CSAWRAEKSQPQHF. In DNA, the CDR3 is TGCAGTGCGTGGAGGGCGGAGAAAAGTCAGCCCCAGCATTTT.

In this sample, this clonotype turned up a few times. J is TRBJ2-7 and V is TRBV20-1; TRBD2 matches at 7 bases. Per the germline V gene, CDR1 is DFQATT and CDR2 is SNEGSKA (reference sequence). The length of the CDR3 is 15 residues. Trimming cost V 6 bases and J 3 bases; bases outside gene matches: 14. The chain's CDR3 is CSAIPPAGDNYEQYF. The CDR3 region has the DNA TGCAGTGCCATCCCCCCTGCGGGAGACAACTACGAGCAGTACTTC.

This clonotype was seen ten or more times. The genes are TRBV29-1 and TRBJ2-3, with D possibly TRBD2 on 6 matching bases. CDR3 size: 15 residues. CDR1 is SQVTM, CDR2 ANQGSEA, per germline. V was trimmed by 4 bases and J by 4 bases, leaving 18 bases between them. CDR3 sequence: CSVVGEAIGADTQYF. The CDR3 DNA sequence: TGCAGCGTTGTGGGGGAGGCCATTGGGGCAGATACGCAGTATTTT.

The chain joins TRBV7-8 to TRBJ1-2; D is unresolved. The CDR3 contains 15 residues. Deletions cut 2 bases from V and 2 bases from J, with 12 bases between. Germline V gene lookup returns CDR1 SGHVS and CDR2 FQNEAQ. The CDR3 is CASSLSTGINYGYTF. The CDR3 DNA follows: TGTGCCAGCAGCTTAAGTACCGGCATCAACTATGGCTACACCTTC.